Reported below is one TCR beta chain. Its antigen is unknown. Isolated RNA was reverse transcribed in full, so expressed TCRB transcripts were sequenced. Libraries were prepared by immunoSEQ multiplex PCR; TCRdb keeps only in-frame clonotypes and omits some of them. The sample holds a few hundred thousand clones; approximately 14% are singletons and the top ten take approximately 0.018%. This sample was taken from a study of beta chain features in type 1 diabetes. Based on CD45RO/CCR7/CD25/CD127/CD95/CD27, CD4+ regulatory, stem cell-like memory, naive and central memory cells were sorted. Without exception, sorted populations had purity beyond 95%. General study findings and limits: VDJ junctions sequenced from type 1 diabetes patients showed fewer insertions and more deletions. Type 1 diabetes patients had TCRB CDR3s that were shorter (moderately but significantly so) in all four CD4+ subsets. It was among patients, rather than healthy donors, that naive, central memory and Treg TCRB repertoires appeared more similar.

Specimen: naive CD4+ T cells from blood. The clonotype comes from a man aged 25-45 years with type 1 diabetes.

The CDR3 nucleotides read TGTGCCAGCAGTTACTCGGGCATGCGGGGTCGAACTGAAGCTTTCTTT. It specifies CASSYSGMRGRTEAFF. This rearrangement joins TRBV6-5 to TRBJ1-1; D is undetermined. The CDR3 contains 16 residues. The V and J ends lost 0 bases and 5 bases respectively, with 16 bases between them. Germline V gene lookup returns CDR1 MNHEY and CDR2 SVGAGI.